These 3 T cell receptor beta chains were sequenced from one sample in a study of T cell responses to AZD1222 COVID-19 vaccine. This table comes from immunoSEQ multiplex PCR, and its TCRdb copy is limited to in-frame clones, with some not included. Of 95,000 to 110,000 clones in the sample, 88% are singletons; the top ten hold 20% to 25%. Here the sequenced sample was peripheral blood, taken on day 0 of AZD1222 vaccination. The receptors originated from an adult in good health.

The chain joins TRBV12-3 or TRBV12-4 to TRBJ2-3, with D uncertain. The germline V and J ends were trimmed by 6 bases and 2 bases, with 6 bases remaining between them. The CDR3 runs to 12 residues. CDR3 amino acids: CASRLTTDTQYF. The CDR3 DNA is TGTGCCAGCAGACTCACCACAGATACGCAGTATTTT.

Only one count was recorded for this clone. The chain joins TRBV6-1 to TRBJ1-1; D is unresolved. Germline CDR1 reads MNHNS; CDR2 reads SASEGT. CDR3 size: 12 residues. The ends were cut back, 1 base at V and 8 bases at J, with 8 bases in the middle. The CDR3 here is CASSEVGREAFF. CDR3 nucleotide sequence: TGTGCCAGCAGTGAAGTTGGAAGGGAAGCTTTCTTT.

The chain joins TRBV7-2 to TRBJ1-1, with D unclear. V shed 2 bases and J shed 0 bases, with 10 bases lying between them. The CDR3 has 15 residues. The germline V gene encodes CDR1 SGHTA and CDR2 FQGNSA. CDR3 DNA: TGTGCCAGCAGCTTAAAGGTTCCCATGAACACTGAAGCTTTCTTT. It codes for CASSLKVPMNTEAFF.